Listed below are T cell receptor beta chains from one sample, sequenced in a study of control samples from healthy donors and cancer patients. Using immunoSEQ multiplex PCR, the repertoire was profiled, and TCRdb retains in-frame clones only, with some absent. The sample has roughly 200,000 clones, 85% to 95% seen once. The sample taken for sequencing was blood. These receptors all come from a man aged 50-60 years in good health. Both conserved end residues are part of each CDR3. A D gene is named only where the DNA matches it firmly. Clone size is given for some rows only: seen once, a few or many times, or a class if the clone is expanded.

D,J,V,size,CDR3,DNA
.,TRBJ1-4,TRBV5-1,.,CASSSSQSGEKLFF,TGCGCCAGCAGCTCTTCCCAGTCAGGTGAAAAACTGTTTTTT
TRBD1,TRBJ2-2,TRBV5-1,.,CASSGRDRGAGGELFF,TGCGCCAGCAGCGGCCGGGACAGGGGCGCGGGCGGGGAGCTGTTTTTT
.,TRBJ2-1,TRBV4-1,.,CASSEFPGFAYNEQFF,TGCGCCAGCAGCGAATTTCCCGGGTTCGCCTACAATGAGCAGTTCTTC
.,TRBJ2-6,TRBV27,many,CASSPIVLGRSSGANVLTF,TGTGCCAGCAGCCCAATAGTTTTGGGGAGATCATCTGGGGCCAACGTCCTGACTTTC
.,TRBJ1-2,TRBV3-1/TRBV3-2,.,CASSLSNAAAIHGYTF,TGTGCCAGCAGCCTCTCTAATGCGGCCGCAATCCATGGCTACACCTTC
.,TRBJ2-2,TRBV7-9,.,CASSTWGAAGELFF,TGTGCCAGCAGCACCTGGGGGGCGGCCGGGGAGCTGTTTTTT
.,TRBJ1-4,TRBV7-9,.,CASSLQTEKLFF,TGTGCCAGCAGCTTACAAACTGAAAAACTGTTTTTT
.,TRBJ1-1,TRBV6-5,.,CASRNRVMNTEAFF,TGTGCCAGTAGAAACAGGGTGATGAACACTGAAGCTTTCTTT
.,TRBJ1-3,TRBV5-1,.,CASGLGDLGNTIYF,TGCGCCAGCGGCCTGGGGGATTTGGGGAACACCATATATTTT
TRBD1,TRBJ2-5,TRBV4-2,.,CASSQDRAGGRETQYF,TGTGCCAGCAGCCAAGATCGGGCAGGGGGCCGGGAGACCCAGTACTTC
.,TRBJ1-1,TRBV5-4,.,CASSPAVNTEAFF,TGTGCCAGCAGCCCGGCAGTGAACACTGAAGCTTTCTTT
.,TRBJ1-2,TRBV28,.,CASSSTTGGYTF,TGTGCCAGCAGTTCCACCACGGGGGGCTACACCTTC
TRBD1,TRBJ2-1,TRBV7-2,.,CASSSWGTGGFNEQFF,TGTGCCAGCAGCTCATGGGGGACAGGGGGATTCAATGAGCAGTTCTTC
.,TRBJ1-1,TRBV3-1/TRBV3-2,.,CASSLGPGLNTEAFF,TGTGCCAGCAGCCTCGGTCCGGGATTGAACACTGAAGCTTTCTTT
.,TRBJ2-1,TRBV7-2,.,CASSLRQGNEQFF,TGTGCCAGCAGCTTAAGGCAGGGGAATGAGCAGTTCTTC
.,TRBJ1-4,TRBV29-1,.,CSVEAHRADEKLFF,TGCAGCGTTGAAGCGCACAGGGCGGATGAAAAACTGTTTTTT
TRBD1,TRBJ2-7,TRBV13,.,CASSSGDRARYEQYF,TGTGCCAGCAGCTCCGGGGACAGGGCCCGCTACGAGCAGTACTTC
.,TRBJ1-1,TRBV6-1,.,CASSEVNRHNTEAFF,TGTGCCAGCAGTGAAGTAAACAGACATAACACTGAAGCTTTCTTT
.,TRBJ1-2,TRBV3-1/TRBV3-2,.,CASSHAVGGGYGYTF,TGTGCCAGCAGCCATGCGGTCGGGGGTGGCTATGGCTACACCTTC
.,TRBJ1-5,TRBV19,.,CASATLVNNQPQHF,TGTGCCAGTGCCACCCTAGTTAATAATCAGCCCCAGCATTTT
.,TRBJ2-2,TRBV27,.,CASSLNGVGELFF,TGTGCCAGCAGTTTAAATGGGGTCGGGGAGCTGTTTTTT
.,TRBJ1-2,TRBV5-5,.,CASSLSAGTDYGYTF,TGTGCCAGCAGCTTGTCGGCAGGGACGGACTATGGCTACACCTTC
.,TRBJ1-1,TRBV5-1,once,CASSLSGQMNTEAFF,TGCGCCAGCAGCTTGTCCGGACAGATGAACACTGAAGCTTTCTTT
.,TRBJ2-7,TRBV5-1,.,CASSLARDPYEQYF,TGCGCCAGCAGCTTGGCTAGGGACCCCTACGAGCAGTACTTC
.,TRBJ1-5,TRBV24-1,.,CATSDAGLGNQPQHF,TGTGCCACCAGTGACGCGGGCCTGGGCAATCAGCCCCAGCATTTT
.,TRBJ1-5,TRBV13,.,CASSKNPLLQDLSNQPQHF,TGTGCCAGCAGTAAGAACCCCCTTCTACAGGACCTTAGCAATCAGCCCCAGCATTTT
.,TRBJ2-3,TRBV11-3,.,CASSLGRGTGSTDTQYF,TGTGCCAGCAGCTTAGGAAGGGGGACGGGTAGCACAGATACGCAGTATTTT
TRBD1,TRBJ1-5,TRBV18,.,CASSQVAPGGLNQPQHF,TGTGCCAGCTCGCAGGTCGCCCCAGGGGGCCTCAATCAGCCCCAGCATTTT
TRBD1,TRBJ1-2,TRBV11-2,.,CASSVGTGLTGYTF,TGTGCCAGCAGCGTCGGGACAGGGCTAACTGGCTACACCTTC
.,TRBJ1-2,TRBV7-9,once,CASSLVAGYYGYTF,TGTGCCAGCAGCTTAGTGGCAGGATACTATGGCTACACCTTC
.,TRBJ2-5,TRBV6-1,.,CASSVTLWRTQETQYF,TGTGCCAGCAGTGTAACGCTTTGGCGGACCCAAGAGACCCAGTACTTC
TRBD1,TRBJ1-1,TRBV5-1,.,CASSLGGGGLEAFF,TGCGCCAGCAGCTTGGGAGGGGGCGGACTTGAAGCTTTCTTT
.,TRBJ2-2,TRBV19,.,CASSIARSVWRSNTGELFF,TGTGCCAGTAGTATAGCGCGTTCCGTGTGGCGGAGCAACACCGGGGAGCTGTTTTTT
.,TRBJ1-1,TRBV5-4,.,CASSLGLDTEAFF,TGTGCCAGCAGTCTCGGACTCGACACTGAAGCTTTCTTT
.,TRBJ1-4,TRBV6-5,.,CASRAGLATNEKLFF,TGTGCCAGCAGAGCGGGCCTTGCAACTAATGAAAAACTGTTTTTT
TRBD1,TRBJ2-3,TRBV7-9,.,CASSALEKDRVAHTQYF,TGTGCCAGCAGCGCACTGGAGAAGGACAGGGTTGCGCATACGCAGTATTTT
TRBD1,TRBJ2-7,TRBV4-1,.,CASSQDGTAAYEQYF,TGCGCCAGCAGCCAAGACGGGACAGCCGCCTACGAGCAGTACTTC
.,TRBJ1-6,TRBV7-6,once,CASYPHSPLHF,TGTGCCAGCTATCCCCACTCACCCCTCCACTTT
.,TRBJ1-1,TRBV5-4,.,CASSPGVRAIMNTEAFF,TGTGCCAGCAGCCCGGGGGTTAGGGCCATCATGAACACTGAAGCTTTCTTT
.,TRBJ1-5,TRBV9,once,CASSVDGNQPQHF,TGTGCCAGCAGCGTAGACGGCAATCAGCCCCAGCATTTT
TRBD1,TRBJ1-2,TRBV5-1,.,CASSYGQGAGYTF,TGCGCCAGCAGCTACGGACAGGGAGCTGGCTACACCTTC
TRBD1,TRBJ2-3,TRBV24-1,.,CATSLGQGTDTQYF,TGTGCCACCAGTTTGGGACAGGGCACAGATACGCAGTATTTT
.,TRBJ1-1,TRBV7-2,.,CASSLAGEAFF,TGTGCCAGCAGCTTAGCCGGTGAAGCTTTCTTT
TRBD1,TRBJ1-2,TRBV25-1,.,CASSRTGVSWGYTF,TGTGCCAGCAGTCGGACAGGGGTCAGCTGGGGCTACACCTTC
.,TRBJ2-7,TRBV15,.,CATSRDRRGLDEQYF,TGTGCCACCAGCAGAGATCGTCGAGGGTTGGACGAGCAGTACTTC
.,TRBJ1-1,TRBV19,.,CASSIRGAEAFF,TGTGCCAGTAGTATCCGGGGGGCTGAAGCTTTCTTT
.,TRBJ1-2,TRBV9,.,CASSVEPSNYGYTF,TGTGCCAGCAGCGTAGAACCTTCTAACTATGGCTACACCTTC
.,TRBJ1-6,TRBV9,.,CASSVGLDASYNSPLHF,TGTGCCAGCAGCGTAGGTCTAGATGCGTCCTATAATTCACCCCTCCACTTT
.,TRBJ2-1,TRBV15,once,CATSREARPQQFF,TGTGCCACCAGCAGAGAGGCACGCCCGCAGCAGTTCTTC
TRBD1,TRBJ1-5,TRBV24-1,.,CATGPGGWDQPQHF,TGTGCCACCGGACCAGGGGGCTGGGATCAGCCCCAGCATTTT
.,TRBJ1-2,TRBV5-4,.,CASSTRQTSSWGYTF,TGTGCCAGCAGCACGAGACAGACTTCGTCCTGGGGCTACACCTTC
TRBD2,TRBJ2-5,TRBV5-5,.,CASSLDVGGGWETQYF,TGTGCCAGCAGCTTGGATGTGGGCGGGGGGTGGGAGACCCAGTACTTC
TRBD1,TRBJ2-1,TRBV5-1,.,CASSLLTGGYNEQFF,TGCGCCAGCAGCTTGTTGACAGGGGGTTACAATGAGCAGTTCTTC
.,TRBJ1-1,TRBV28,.,CASRTGTMTTEAFF,TGTGCCAGCAGAACCGGGACAATGACTACTGAAGCTTTCTTT